Below, one T cell receptor beta chain is given with its context. Source study methods: Reference gene primers were amplified, and this amplification served to estimate nucleated cell counts. Using immunoSEQ multiplex PCR, the repertoire was profiled, and TCRdb retains in-frame clones only, with some absent. V, J and clone size are taken as reported in that table, and D and trimming were inferred from the DNA itself. This sample has approximately 240,000 clones, with 80% to 90% found just once. The data were taken from a study of blood T cell repertoires in COVID-19. The sequencing sample was made of PBMCs or T cells enriched from blood (not recorded which). This receptor was identified in a woman aged 45 to 65 in a cohort exposed to, infected with or recovered from COVID-19 (not recorded which).

The CDR3 sequence: CASSLQGPNSPLHF. CDR3 DNA sequence: TGTGCCAGCAGCTTACAGGGCCCAAATTCACCCCTCCACTTT. This rearrangement joins TRBV7-3 to TRBJ1-6; TRBD1 is a possible D gene (5 bases). The CDR3 runs 14 residues. V was trimmed by 2 bases and J by 7 bases, leaving 9 bases between them. The germline gives CDR1 SGHTA, CDR2 FQGTGA.